Following are 30 T cell receptor beta chains from one sample sequenced in a study of blood T cell repertoires in COVID-19. Clones were sequenced by immunoSEQ multiplex PCR, and TCRdb holds only the in-frame ones, with some missing. This table has roughly 140,000 clones, under 90% appearing once. Sequenced material: peripheral blood. The receptors derive from a man between 65 and 85 years old who had recovered from COVID-19.

The rearrangement joins TRBV13 to TRBJ2-2; TRBD2 matches at 9 bases. This CDR3 spans 15 amino acids. After removal of 8 bases from V and 4 bases from J, the junction contained 8 bases not matched to a gene. The germline gives CDR1 PRHDT, CDR2 FYEKMQ (reference sequence). The CDR3 DNA follows: TGTGCCAGCCGGTCTAAGACTAGCGGCACCGGGGAGCTGTTTTTT. This sequence encodes CASRSKTSGTGELFF.

In this sample, this clone turned up once. The genes are TRBV23-1 and TRBJ2-7; a weak D match, TRBD1 (6 bases). TRBV23-1 is flagged as an ORF with uncertain function. The V end lost 0 bases, the J end lost 3 bases, and 12 bases lay between the germline ends. There are 15 residues in the CDR3. In DNA, the CDR3 is TGCGCCAGCAGTCAATCCTGGGACAACCGCTACGAGCAGTACTTC. The encoded protein is CASSQSWDNRYEQYF.

The chain links TRBV2 to TRBJ2-1, with 8 bases lining up with TRBD1. The V gene's germline CDR1 is SNHLY and CDR2 FYNNEI. The V segment lost 7 bases and the J segment 1 base; nucleotides outside the gene matches: 9. The CDR3 is 16 amino acids. The CDR3 nucleotides are TGTGCCAGCAACCGACAGGGGAAGGAGTCCTACAATGAGCAGTTCTTC. This sequence encodes CASNRQGKESYNEQFF.

This clone was observed a few times. The gene calls are TRBV30 and TRBJ2-6, with 7 bases lining up with TRBD2. Losses at the gene ends were 1 base for V and 9 bases for J; bases not matched to a gene: 6. CDR3 length equals 14 residues. Germline CDR1 is GTSNPN and CDR2 is SVGIG (reference sequence). The DNA of the CDR3 is TGTGCCTGGAGTGCTGGGGGGGACCTCAACGTCCTGACTTTC. Its protein is CAWSAGGDLNVLTF.

The chain links TRBV11-2 to TRBJ2-7; perhaps TRBD2 as D (6 bases). V shed 8 bases and J shed 1 base, with 15 bases lying between them. Per the germline V gene, CDR1 is SGHAT and CDR2 is FQNNGV. This CDR3 spans 14 amino acids. CDR3 bases: TGTGCCAGCGAAGCGGTAGCGGCATCCTACGAGCAGTACTTC. Translating it yields CASEAVAASYEQYF.

The V gene is TRBV7-2, the J gene TRBJ2-5; 13 bases are shared with TRBD2. The germline V gene encodes CDR1 SGHTA and CDR2 FQGNSA. The CDR3 length is 16 residues. J lost 4 bases, V lost 1 base, and 3 bases had no gene match. The CDR3: CASSLGTSGSGETQYF. The DNA of the CDR3 is TGTGCCAGCAGCTTAGGGACTAGCGGGAGCGGAGAGACCCAGTACTTC.

The chain couples TRBV11-2 to TRBJ2-7, with 8 positions matching TRBD1. In germline, CDR1 is SGHAT, CDR2 FQNNGV. The trim removed 4 bases at V and 5 bases at J, leaving 7 bases unmatched. CDR3 length equals 14 residues. CDR3 protein: CASSSWTGNNEQYF. Written as DNA, the CDR3 is TGTGCCAGCAGCTCTTGGACAGGGAATAACGAGCAGTACTTC. Full variable domain (outside the CDR3, taken from reference TRBV11-2 and TRBJ2-7): EAGVAQSPRYKIIEKRQSVAFWCNPISGHATLYWYQQILGQGPKLLIQFQNNGVVDDSQLPKDRFSAERLKGVDSTLKIQPAKLEDSAVYLCASSSWTGNNEQYFGPGTRLTVT.

The sample holds one count of this clone. The chain carries TRBV19 and TRBJ2-7, with 10 bases identical to TRBD2. Germline loops: CDR1 LNHDA, CDR2 SQIVND (reference sequence). V gave up 4 bases and J gave up 2 bases; unmatched junction bases: 11. The CDR3 length is 17 residues. The CDR3 bases are TGTGCCAGTAGTACCCACTCTAGCGGGAGTCCAACCTACGAGCAGTACTTC. This codes for CASSTHSSGSPTYEQYF. Variable domain in full (rest from reference TRBV19 and TRBJ2-7): DGGITQSPKYLFRKEGQNVTLSCEQNLNHDAMYWYRQDPGQGLRLIYYSQIVNDFQKGDIAEGYSVSREKKESFPLTVTSAQKNPTAFYLCASSTHSSGSPTYEQYFGPGTRLTVT.

The J gene is TRBJ2-3, the V gene TRBV2, with D possibly TRBD2 on 5 matching bases. The germline gives CDR1 SNHLY, CDR2 FYNNEI. V shed 7 bases and J shed 3 bases, with 14 bases lying between them. The CDR3 covers 14 residues. The CDR3 region has the DNA TGTGCCAGCATGAGGGATAGGGTTACAGATACGCAGTATTTT. This sequence encodes CASMRDRVTDTQYF.

This clone was recorded once. The chain is built from TRBV5-1 and TRBJ2-3; 7 bases line up with TRBD1. Germline CDR1 reads SGHRS; CDR2 reads YFSETQ. V was clipped by 4 bases and J by 3 bases; unmatched bases: 11. CDR3 length: 16 amino acids. The DNA for the CDR3 is TGCGCCAGCAGCCCTTTACAGGGGACGGGAACAGATACGCAGTATTTT. It is translated as CASSPLQGTGTDTQYF.

The chain combines TRBV29-1 with TRBJ2-1; perhaps TRBD1 as D (7 bases). The CDR3 extends over 14 amino acids. Germline V gene sequence: CDR1 SQVTM, CDR2 ANQGSEA. V lost 0 bases and J 4 bases, leaving 10 bases between the germline ends. Written as DNA, the CDR3 is TGCAGCGTTGAAGAACAGGGGAGGTACAATGAGCAGTTCTTC. It translates to CSVEEQGRYNEQFF.

This chain joins TRBV6-5 and TRBJ1-2; D possibly corresponds to TRBD1 (6 bases). CDR1 is MNHEY, CDR2 SVGAGI, per germline. The CDR3 has 13 residues. Trimming shortened V by 4 bases and J by 7 bases, and 13 bases separated the two germline ends. This CDR3 is CASSFQGMGGYTF. The CDR3 DNA reads TGTGCCAGCAGTTTTCAGGGGATGGGTGGCTACACCTTC.

The rearrangement links TRBV3-1 (or the pseudogene TRBV3-2) to TRBJ1-5, with 8 bases aligning to TRBD1. This CDR3 is built from 15 residues. V lost 3 bases, J lost 6 bases, and 7 bases stayed unmatched. CDR1 is LGHDT and CDR2 is YNNKEL in the germline V gene (reference sequence). As DNA, the CDR3 is TGTGCCAGCAGCCATTCGGACAGGGCGGGTCAGCCCCAGCATTTT. This sequence encodes CASSHSDRAGQPQHF.

J is TRBJ2-7 and V is TRBV3-1 (or the pseudogene TRBV3-2), with 11 bases aligning to TRBD2. From germline, CDR1 is LGHDT and CDR2 YNNKEL (reference sequence). V was clipped by 4 bases and J by 5 bases; unmatched bases: 10. This CDR3 region has 16 residues. CDR3 amino acids: CASSRATSGSSDEQYF. In DNA form, the CDR3 reads TGTGCCAGCAGCCGAGCCACTAGCGGGAGTTCCGACGAGCAGTACTTC.

V is TRBV3-1 (or the pseudogene TRBV3-2) and J is TRBJ2-2; D is possibly TRBD1 (6 bases). The CDR3 consists of 16 residues. V was trimmed by 6 bases and J by 4 bases, leaving 18 bases between them. Germline lookup yields CDR1 LGHDT and CDR2 YNNKEL (reference sequence). Here the CDR3 reads CASRPTGTRPTGELFF. CDR3 in DNA: TGTGCCAGCAGGCCGACTGGGACAAGGCCCACCGGGGAGCTGTTTTTT.

The chain links TRBV30 to TRBJ1-2; TRBD1 matches at 7 bases. The CDR3 length is 15 residues. V lost 8 bases and J lost 4; bases outside the gene matches: 16. The germline V gene encodes CDR1 GTSNPN and CDR2 SVGIG (reference sequence). The CDR3 loop is CARTTGDRNSYGYTF. Written as DNA, the CDR3 is TGTGCCCGTACCACAGGGGATAGAAATTCCTATGGCTACACCTTC.

The chain combines TRBV5-4 with TRBJ2-3; 16 positions agree with TRBD2. This CDR3 is built from 17 residues. Losses at the gene ends were 4 bases for V and 4 bases for J; bases not matched to a gene: 6. Germline V lookup: CDR1 SGHNT, CDR2 YYREEE (reference sequence). CDR3 protein: CASSRGLAGGPSDTQYF. CDR3 in DNA: TGTGCCAGCAGCCGGGGACTAGCGGGAGGGCCATCAGATACGCAGTATTTT. Looking up the rest from reference TRBV5-4 and TRBJ2-3 gives the full variable domain: ETGVTQSPTHLIKTRGQQVTLRCSSQSGHNTVSWYQQALGQGPQFIFQYYREEENGRGNFPPRFSGLQFPNYSSELNVNALELDDSALYLCASSRGLAGGPSDTQYFGPGTRLTVL.

The chain links TRBV7-2 to TRBJ2-7; TRBD2 matches at 9 bases. V was clipped by 4 bases and J by 1 base; unmatched bases: 8. Germline values: CDR1 SGHTA, CDR2 FQGNSA. The length of the CDR3 is 16 residues. CDR3 sequence (DNA): TGTGCCAGCAGCTCGTCCGCTCTAGCGGGATCCTACGAGCAGTACTTC. Protein product: CASSSSALAGSYEQYF.

This sequence joins TRBV6-2 or TRBV6-3 and TRBJ2-5, with 13 bases fitting TRBD2. Per germline, CDR1 MNHEY and CDR2 SVGEGT. J was trimmed by 2 bases and V by 4 bases; bases with no gene match: 4. CDR3 size: 16 residues. In DNA form, the CDR3 reads TGTGCCAGCAGTTTTTCGGGACTAGCGGGACAAGAGACCCAGTACTTC. Translation gives CASSFSGLAGQETQYF.

The chain uses TRBV3-1 (or the pseudogene TRBV3-2) and TRBJ2-2; the D gene is possibly TRBD2 (6 bases). Germline-derived CDR1 and CDR2 are LGHDT and YNNKEL (reference sequence). V dropped 9 bases and J dropped 1 base, with 15 bases sitting between them. The CDR3 runs 15 residues. CDR3 amino acids: CASNLRGLNTGELFF. CDR3 in DNA: TGTGCCAGTAACCTCCGGGGGTTGAACACCGGGGAGCTGTTTTTT.

This chain connects TRBV4-2 to TRBJ2-7; D is perhaps TRBD1 (5 bases). Trimming took 1 base from V and 2 from J, leaving 12 bases between them. The CDR3 consists of 15 residues. Germline V gene data show CDR1 as LGHNA and CDR2 as YNFKEQ. CDR3 DNA: TGTGCCAGCAGCCAAGTCCAGGGTGAGACCTACGAGCAGTACTTC. It encodes CASSQVQGETYEQYF.

This chain joins TRBV9 and TRBJ1-2, with D possibly TRBD1 on 5 matching bases. CDR1 is SGDLS, CDR2 YYNGEE, per germline. V lost 5 bases and J lost 1, with 9 bases in between. This CDR3 spans 13 amino acids. CDR3 in amino acids: CASSPDSNYGYTF. CDR3 coding DNA: TGTGCCAGCAGTCCAGACAGTAACTATGGCTACACCTTC.

This clone occurred once. The junction departs from germline at one end; a sequencing error may be responsible. The V gene is TRBV9, the J gene TRBJ2-3; 8 nucleotides align to TRBD1. From germline, CDR1 is SGDLS and CDR2 YYNGEE. The CDR3 consists of 16 residues. The CDR3 bases are TGTGCCAGCAGCGCCGCTCCGGGACAGGTCACATATACGCAGTATTTT. This translates into CASSAAPGQVTYTQYF.

For this clone: Mismatch with germline at one junction end may stem from a read error. This chain uses TRBV7-9 with TRBJ1-2; 7 nucleotides match TRBD1. The germline V gene has CDR1 SEHNR and CDR2 FQNEAQ (reference sequence). This CDR3 is 15 amino acids long. The CDR3 nucleotides read TGTGCCAGCAGTTACATGACAGGGATTAACCATGGCTACACCTTC. Its protein product is CASSYMTGINHGYTF.

The chain couples TRBV12-3 or TRBV12-4 to TRBJ2-5; no clear D. The germline V and J ends were trimmed by 7 bases and 7 bases, with 16 bases remaining between them. The CDR3 length is 13 residues. CDR3 DNA: TGTGCCAGCACCCCGAATAGCCCCGCGACCCAGTACTTC. Protein sequence: CASTPNSPATQYF.

The chain employs TRBV9 and TRBJ2-7; 7 bases agree with TRBD2. Losses at the gene ends were 3 bases for V and 0 bases for J; bases not matched to a gene: 3. CDR1 SGDLS and CDR2 YYNGEE come from the germline V gene. This CDR3 comprises 14 residues. CDR3 amino acids: CASSAAGPSYEQYF. The CDR3, as DNA: TGTGCCAGCAGCGCAGCGGGACCCTCCTACGAGCAGTACTTC.

This chain connects TRBV7-9 to TRBJ2-3; TRBD2 aligns across 7 bases. The ends lost 5 bases at V and 4 bases at J; junction bases unmatched: 12. The CDR3 consists of 16 residues. Germline CDR1 is SEHNR and CDR2 is FQNEAQ (reference sequence). CDR3 DNA: TGTGCCAGCAGCGCTAGACTAGCTGGTCCCTCAGATACGCAGTATTTT. This encodes CASSARLAGPSDTQYF.

The gene calls are TRBV6-5 and TRBJ2-7, with 11 bases identical to TRBD2. This CDR3 has 14 amino acids. The V and J ends lost 10 bases and 0 bases, in that order; junction bases with no gene match: 5. The germline V gene has CDR1 MNHEY and CDR2 SVGAGI. The CDR3 region is CAIPGTSGSYEQYF. The CDR3 DNA follows: TGTGCCATTCCAGGGACTAGCGGCTCCTACGAGCAGTACTTC.

This clone was observed a single time. The chain recombines TRBV19 with TRBJ2-1; a weak D match, TRBD1 (6 bases). Germline V CDR1 and CDR2: LNHDA, SQIVND (reference sequence). The CDR3 extends over 15 amino acids. Trimming removed 1 base at V and 4 bases at J, with 11 bases between. CDR3 amino acids: CASSIAGTQYNEQFF. The CDR3 nucleotides are TGTGCCAGTAGTATAGCCGGGACACAATACAATGAGCAGTTCTTC.

Written as DNA, the CDR3 is TGTGCCAGCAGCTCGGAAGACAACGGCCACTATGGCTACACCTTC. Protein product: CASSSEDNGHYGYTF. V usage is TRBV5-4 and J usage is TRBJ1-2; D unclear. CDR3 length: 15 residues. V was pared by 3 bases and J by 3 bases, with 15 bases between. Germline-derived CDR1 and CDR2 are SGHNT and YYREEE (reference sequence).